A selection of T cell receptor beta chains follows, all from one sample in a study of blood T cell repertoires in COVID-19. Produced via immunoSEQ multiplex PCR; TCRdb's table is partial and in-frame only. The sample holds some 250,000 clones, over 80% seen once. The sequenced sample consisted of PBMCs or T cells enriched from blood (not recorded which). Receptors were obtained from a human donor in a cohort exposed to, infected with or recovered from COVID-19 (not recorded which). The donor label of this sample is uncertain. The CDR3 runs from the conserved cysteine through the conserved F or W. Each record gives: J gene, clone size, D gene, V gene, CDR3 protein. The D gene is left open where the match is weak. A row's size may be missing; if present it is once, few, many or a size class.

J: TRBJ2-5; size: -; D: -; V: TRBV5-6; CDR3: CASSLVRSGGPQGETQYF
J: TRBJ1-4; size: once; D: -; V: TRBV5-4; CDR3: CASSLEPRGTNEKLFF
J: TRBJ2-7; size: -; D: -; V: TRBV7-8; CDR3: CASTGRNRLDEQYF
J: TRBJ1-4; size: -; D: TRBD1; V: TRBV3-1/TRBV3-2; CDR3: CASRRGGSEKLFF
J: TRBJ2-7; size: -; D: TRBD1; V: TRBV27; CDR3: CASSDRGPSYEQYF
J: TRBJ2-3; size: -; D: -; V: TRBV7-3; CDR3: CASSLIQPDTQYF
J: TRBJ1-2; size: -; D: -; V: TRBV2; CDR3: CASTSRGQFYGYTF
J: TRBJ2-3; size: -; D: -; V: TRBV14; CDR3: CASSQPGWADTQYF
J: TRBJ2-4; size: -; D: -; V: TRBV2; CDR3: CASDTGGFQYF
J: TRBJ1-4; size: -; D: -; V: TRBV7-7; CDR3: CASRPIAGEKLFF
J: TRBJ1-3; size: -; D: -; V: TRBV9; CDR3: CASSVAGGCCSGNTIYF
J: TRBJ2-2; size: -; D: -; V: TRBV5-1; CDR3: CASSFARGTGELFF
J: TRBJ2-1; size: -; D: TRBD1; V: TRBV5-1; CDR3: CASSRQGENNEQFF
J: TRBJ2-7; size: once; D: -; V: TRBV27; CDR3: CASKASGGYEQYF
J: TRBJ1-1; size: -; D: -; V: TRBV3-1/TRBV3-2; CDR3: CASSQDLAAREAFF
J: TRBJ1-2; size: few; D: TRBD1; V: TRBV6-5; CDR3: CAIRQGHGYTF
J: TRBJ2-7; size: once; D: -; V: TRBV6-5; CDR3: CASSFLLTRSEQYF
J: TRBJ1-3; size: -; D: -; V: TRBV19; CDR3: CASDAGVNGNTIYF
J: TRBJ2-5; size: -; D: -; V: TRBV7-8; CDR3: CASSPTGEGTQYF
J: TRBJ1-1; size: once; D: -; V: TRBV19; CDR3: CASRWAMSEAFF